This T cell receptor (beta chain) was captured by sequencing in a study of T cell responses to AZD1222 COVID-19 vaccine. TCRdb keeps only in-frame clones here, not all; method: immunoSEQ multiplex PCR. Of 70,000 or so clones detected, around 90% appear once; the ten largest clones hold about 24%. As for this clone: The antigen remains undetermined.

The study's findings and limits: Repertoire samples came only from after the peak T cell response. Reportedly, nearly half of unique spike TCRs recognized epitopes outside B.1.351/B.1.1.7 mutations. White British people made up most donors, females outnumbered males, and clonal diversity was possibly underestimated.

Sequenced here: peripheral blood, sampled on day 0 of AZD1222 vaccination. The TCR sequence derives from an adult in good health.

CDR3: CASTFEYAYNSPLHF. Written as DNA, the CDR3 is TGTGCCAGCACCTTCGAGTACGCCTATAATTCACCCCTCCACTTT. V is TRBV27 and J is TRBJ1-6; D not resolved. Trimming left V 7 bases short and J 2 bases short, with 12 bases between. The CDR3 extends over 15 amino acids. Germline V gives CDR1 MNHEY, CDR2 SMNVEV (reference sequence).